This is a list of T cell receptor beta chains from one sample in a study of blood T cell repertoires in COVID-19. The table came from immunoSEQ multiplex PCR; TCRdb's copy has only in-frame clones and leaves some out. Here the sample spans about 200,000 clones, roughly 86% being singletons. Sequenced material: PBMCs or T cells enriched from blood (not recorded which). The receptors shown here come from a man in his forties or fifties with acute COVID-19. Both conserved end residues are part of each CDR3. Each record gives: clone size, J gene, V gene, D gene, CDR3 protein, CDR3 DNA. A D gene is named only where the DNA matches it firmly. Where a row states a size, it is once, few, many or the class of an expanded clone; other rows omit it.

abundance: NA
j_gene: TRBJ1-6
v_gene: TRBV5-1
d_gene: NA
CDR3aa: CASSSDGNSPLHF
CDR3nt: TGCGCCAGCAGCTCTGACGGGAATTCACCCCTCCACTTT

abundance: NA
j_gene: TRBJ2-3
v_gene: TRBV4-1
d_gene: NA
CDR3aa: CASSQDITSTDTQYF
CDR3nt: TGCGCCAGCAGCCAAGACATCACTAGCACAGATACGCAGTATTTT

abundance: few
j_gene: TRBJ1-2
v_gene: TRBV6-5
d_gene: NA
CDR3aa: CASSSRQFYNYGYTF
CDR3nt: TGTGCCAGCAGTTCGCGACAGTTTTATAACTATGGCTACACCTTC

abundance: NA
j_gene: TRBJ1-1
v_gene: TRBV30
d_gene: NA
CDR3aa: CAWSHSMNTEAFF
CDR3nt: TGTGCCTGGAGTCACAGCATGAACACTGAAGCTTTCTTT

abundance: few
j_gene: TRBJ2-7
v_gene: TRBV19
d_gene: TRBD2
CDR3aa: CASSRTSGPSYEQYF
CDR3nt: TGTGCCAGTAGCAGGACTAGCGGGCCTTCCTACGAGCAGTACTTC

abundance: NA
j_gene: TRBJ1-4
v_gene: TRBV30
d_gene: NA
CDR3aa: CAWRGGTGYGEKLFF
CDR3nt: TGTGCCTGGAGGGGGGGTACGGGGTATGGGGAAAAACTGTTTTTT

abundance: NA
j_gene: TRBJ2-1
v_gene: TRBV5-8
d_gene: NA
CDR3aa: CASSGRRDRPVDEQFF
CDR3nt: TGTGCCAGCAGCGGTAGGAGAGACCGCCCTGTGGATGAGCAGTTCTTC

abundance: NA
j_gene: TRBJ1-2
v_gene: TRBV6-2/TRBV6-3
d_gene: TRBD1
CDR3aa: CASSYGTVYGYTF
CDR3nt: TGTGCCAGCAGTTACGGGACAGTCTATGGCTACACCTTC

abundance: NA
j_gene: TRBJ2-7
v_gene: TRBV6-5
d_gene: TRBD1
CDR3aa: CASRRPGQGTYEQYF
CDR3nt: TGTGCCAGCAGGCGGCCGGGACAGGGGACCTACGAGCAGTACTTC

abundance: NA
j_gene: TRBJ2-2
v_gene: TRBV28
d_gene: NA
CDR3aa: CASSSPGLLQAGELFF
CDR3nt: TGTGCCAGCAGTTCCCCCGGGTTACTACAGGCCGGGGAGCTGTTTTTT

abundance: NA
j_gene: TRBJ1-6
v_gene: TRBV6-1
d_gene: NA
CDR3aa: CASSESGRFNSPLHF
CDR3nt: TGTGCCAGCAGTGAAAGCGGCCGTTTCAATTCACCCCTCCACTTT

abundance: NA
j_gene: TRBJ2-5
v_gene: TRBV27
d_gene: TRBD2
CDR3aa: CASSESGRGETQYF
CDR3nt: TGTGCCAGCAGTGAAAGCGGGAGAGGTGAGACCCAGTACTTC

abundance: NA
j_gene: TRBJ1-3
v_gene: TRBV28
d_gene: NA
CDR3aa: CASSPGSSGNTIYF
CDR3nt: TGTGCCAGCAGCCCAGGGTCGTCTGGAAACACCATATATTTT

abundance: once
j_gene: TRBJ2-7
v_gene: TRBV30
d_gene: TRBD2
CDR3aa: CAWNRAPGLAGGSEQYF
CDR3nt: TGTGCCTGGAACAGGGCCCCCGGCCTAGCGGGAGGCTCCGAGCAGTACTTC

abundance: NA
j_gene: TRBJ2-5
v_gene: TRBV3-1/TRBV3-2
d_gene: NA
CDR3aa: CASSQDGETQYF
CDR3nt: TGTGCCAGCAGCCAAGACGGAGAGACCCAGTACTTC

abundance: NA
j_gene: TRBJ2-3
v_gene: TRBV7-3
d_gene: NA
CDR3aa: CASSLGLSTDTQYF
CDR3nt: TGTGCCAGCAGCCTAGGACTGAGCACAGATACGCAGTATTTT

abundance: NA
j_gene: TRBJ2-1
v_gene: TRBV4-1
d_gene: TRBD2
CDR3aa: CASSRQTSGRGMGEQFF
CDR3nt: TGCGCCAGCAGCCGCCAGACTAGCGGGAGAGGAATGGGTGAGCAGTTCTTC

abundance: few
j_gene: TRBJ1-2
v_gene: TRBV5-1
d_gene: TRBD1
CDR3aa: CASNRDRGGGYTF
CDR3nt: TGCGCCAGCAACAGGGACAGGGGAGGCGGCTACACCTTC

abundance: NA
j_gene: TRBJ2-2
v_gene: TRBV5-1
d_gene: TRBD1
CDR3aa: CASSPRFGQGDTGELFF
CDR3nt: TGCGCCAGCAGCCCCCGTTTCGGACAGGGTGACACCGGGGAGCTGTTTTTT

abundance: NA
j_gene: TRBJ1-4
v_gene: TRBV15
d_gene: TRBD1
CDR3aa: CATSSGKGQGNEKLFF
CDR3nt: TGTGCCACCAGCAGTGGAAAGGGACAGGGTAATGAAAAACTGTTTTTT

abundance: NA
j_gene: TRBJ1-4
v_gene: TRBV7-9
d_gene: NA
CDR3aa: CASSQSRGGEKLFF
CDR3nt: TGTGCCAGCAGCCAAAGTAGGGGAGGTGAAAAACTGTTTTTT

abundance: NA
j_gene: TRBJ2-7
v_gene: TRBV11-3
d_gene: TRBD2
CDR3aa: CASSQTSGDEQYF
CDR3nt: TGTGCCAGCAGCCAGACTAGCGGTGACGAGCAGTACTTC

abundance: few
j_gene: TRBJ1-5
v_gene: TRBV30
d_gene: NA
CDR3aa: CAWSVGVSEPQHF
CDR3nt: TGTGCCTGGAGTGTAGGTGTAAGCGAACCCCAGCATTTT

abundance: NA
j_gene: TRBJ2-7
v_gene: TRBV4-3
d_gene: TRBD1
CDR3aa: CASSLSAGGQGFFYEQYF
CDR3nt: TGCGCCAGCAGTCTCTCTGCAGGGGGACAGGGATTTTTCTACGAGCAGTACTTC

abundance: NA
j_gene: TRBJ2-5
v_gene: TRBV12-5
d_gene: TRBD2
CDR3aa: CASKREGWYQETQYF
CDR3nt: TGTGCTTCGAAACGGGAGGGCTGGTACCAAGAGACCCAGTACTTC

abundance: NA
j_gene: TRBJ2-2
v_gene: TRBV6-6
d_gene: NA
CDR3aa: CASSYGPGELFF
CDR3nt: TGTGCCAGCAGTTATGGCCCCGGGGAGCTGTTTTTT

abundance: NA
j_gene: TRBJ1-4
v_gene: TRBV5-4
d_gene: NA
CDR3aa: CASSLKNSNEKLFF
CDR3nt: TGTGCCAGCAGCTTAAAAAACTCCAATGAAAAACTGTTTTTT

abundance: NA
j_gene: TRBJ2-5
v_gene: TRBV28
d_gene: TRBD1
CDR3aa: CASSLSQGRETQYF
CDR3nt: TGTGCCAGCAGTTTATCACAGGGGCGAGAGACCCAGTACTTC

abundance: NA
j_gene: TRBJ1-2
v_gene: TRBV28
d_gene: TRBD1
CDR3aa: CASRLVGTERSYGYTF
CDR3nt: TGTGCCAGCAGGTTAGTCGGGACAGAAAGAAGCTATGGCTACACCTTC

abundance: NA
j_gene: TRBJ1-2
v_gene: TRBV27
d_gene: TRBD1
CDR3aa: CASSLSGQGNYGYTF
CDR3nt: TGTGCCAGCAGTTTATCGGGACAGGGGAACTATGGCTACACCTTC

abundance: NA
j_gene: TRBJ1-6
v_gene: TRBV18
d_gene: NA
CDR3aa: CASSQTEGVDSPLHF
CDR3nt: TGTGCCAGCTCACAAACTGAGGGGGTAGATTCACCCCTCCACTTT

abundance: NA
j_gene: TRBJ2-7
v_gene: TRBV21-1
d_gene: NA
CDR3aa: CAGGYRVPYEQYF
CDR3nt: TGTGCCGGGGGATACAGGGTACCCTACGAGCAGTACTTC

abundance: NA
j_gene: TRBJ1-4
v_gene: TRBV5-5
d_gene: NA
CDR3aa: CASSQRPLQGEKLFF
CDR3nt: TGTGCCAGCAGTCAAAGGCCCCTCCAGGGCGAAAAACTGTTTTTT

abundance: NA
j_gene: TRBJ1-1
v_gene: TRBV19
d_gene: NA
CDR3aa: CASRTSQGLNTEAFF
CDR3nt: TGTGCCAGTAGAACCTCCCAGGGATTGAACACTGAAGCTTTCTTT

abundance: NA
j_gene: TRBJ2-5
v_gene: TRBV15
d_gene: NA
CDR3aa: CATSRDRGQQETQYF
CDR3nt: TGTGCCACCAGCAGAGATCGAGGACAGCAAGAGACCCAGTACTTC

abundance: NA
j_gene: TRBJ1-1
v_gene: TRBV28
d_gene: NA
CDR3aa: CASSQPRQVPEAFF
CDR3nt: TGTGCCAGCAGCCAACCCCGACAGGTCCCTGAAGCTTTCTTT

abundance: NA
j_gene: TRBJ1-3
v_gene: TRBV18
d_gene: NA
CDR3aa: CASSPMGQGNTIYF
CDR3nt: TGTGCCAGCTCACCAATGGGACAAGGAAACACCATATATTTT

abundance: NA
j_gene: TRBJ1-1
v_gene: TRBV9
d_gene: NA
CDR3aa: CASSVGLGEMNTEAFF
CDR3nt: TGTGCCAGCAGCGTAGGGCTGGGCGAGATGAACACTGAAGCTTTCTTT

abundance: NA
j_gene: TRBJ1-2
v_gene: TRBV3-1/TRBV3-2
d_gene: TRBD1
CDR3aa: CASSQGDRNGYTF
CDR3nt: TGTGCCAGCAGCCAAGGGGACAGGAATGGCTACACCTTC

abundance: NA
j_gene: TRBJ2-2
v_gene: TRBV9
d_gene: TRBD2
CDR3aa: CASSVGGLAGGPGTGELFF
CDR3nt: TGTGCCAGCAGCGTAGGGGGACTAGCGGGAGGGCCGGGCACCGGGGAGCTGTTTTTT

abundance: few
j_gene: TRBJ1-6
v_gene: TRBV30
d_gene: NA
CDR3aa: CAWNTGHNSPLHF
CDR3nt: TGTGCCTGGAACACAGGCCACAATTCACCCCTCCACTTT

abundance: NA
j_gene: TRBJ2-7
v_gene: TRBV27
d_gene: NA
CDR3aa: CASSLKQYYEQYF
CDR3nt: TGTGCCAGCAGTTTAAAACAGTACTACGAGCAGTACTTC

abundance: NA
j_gene: TRBJ1-4
v_gene: TRBV6-5
d_gene: NA
CDR3aa: CASSYSRGNNEKLFF
CDR3nt: TGTGCCAGCAGTTATAGTCGAGGCAATAATGAAAAACTGTTTTTT

abundance: NA
j_gene: TRBJ1-2
v_gene: TRBV27
d_gene: TRBD1
CDR3aa: CASRGTGNYGYTF
CDR3nt: TGTGCCAGCAGGGGGACAGGGAACTATGGCTACACCTTC

abundance: NA
j_gene: TRBJ2-3
v_gene: TRBV5-1
d_gene: NA
CDR3aa: CASSLGLATDTQYF
CDR3nt: TGCGCCAGCAGCTTGGGGCTAGCCACAGATACGCAGTATTTT

abundance: NA
j_gene: TRBJ1-2
v_gene: TRBV2
d_gene: NA
CDR3aa: CASSSQQGAYGYTF
CDR3nt: TGTGCCAGCAGTTCGCAACAGGGTGCCTATGGCTACACCTTC

abundance: NA
j_gene: TRBJ2-1
v_gene: TRBV9
d_gene: NA
CDR3aa: CASSVDGNEQFF
CDR3nt: TGTGCCAGCAGCGTAGACGGGAATGAGCAGTTCTTC

abundance: NA
j_gene: TRBJ2-3
v_gene: TRBV5-6
d_gene: NA
CDR3aa: CASSLAQRVGTDTQYF
CDR3nt: TGTGCCAGCAGCTTGGCCCAGCGGGTGGGCACAGATACGCAGTATTTT